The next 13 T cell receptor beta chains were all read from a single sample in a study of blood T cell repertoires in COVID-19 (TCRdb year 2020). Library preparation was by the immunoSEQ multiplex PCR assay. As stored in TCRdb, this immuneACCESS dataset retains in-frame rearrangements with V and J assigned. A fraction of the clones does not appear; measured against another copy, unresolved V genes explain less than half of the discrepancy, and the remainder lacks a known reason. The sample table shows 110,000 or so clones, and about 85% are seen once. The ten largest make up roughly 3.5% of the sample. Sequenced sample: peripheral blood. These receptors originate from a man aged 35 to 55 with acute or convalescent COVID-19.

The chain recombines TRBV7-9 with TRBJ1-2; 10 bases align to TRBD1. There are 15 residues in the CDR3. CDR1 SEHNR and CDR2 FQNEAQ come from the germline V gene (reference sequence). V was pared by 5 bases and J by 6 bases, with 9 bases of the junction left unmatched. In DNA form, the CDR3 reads TGTGCCAGCAGCCCTGGACAGGGGGTTAGAGATGGCTACACCTTC. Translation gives CASSPGQGVRDGYTF.

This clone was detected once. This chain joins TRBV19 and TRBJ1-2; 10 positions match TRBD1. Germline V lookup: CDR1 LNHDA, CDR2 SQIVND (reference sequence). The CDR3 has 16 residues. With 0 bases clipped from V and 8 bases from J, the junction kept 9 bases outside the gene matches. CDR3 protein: CASSIDRDRGLDGYTF. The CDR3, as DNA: TGTGCCAGTAGTATAGATCGGGACAGGGGTTTGGACGGCTACACCTTC.

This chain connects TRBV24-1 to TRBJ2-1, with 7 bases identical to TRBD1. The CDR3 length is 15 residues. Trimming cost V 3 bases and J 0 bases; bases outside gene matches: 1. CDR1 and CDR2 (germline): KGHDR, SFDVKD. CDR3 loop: CATSDTGASYNEQFF. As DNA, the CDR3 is TGTGCCACCAGTGATACAGGGGCCTCCTACAATGAGCAGTTCTTC.

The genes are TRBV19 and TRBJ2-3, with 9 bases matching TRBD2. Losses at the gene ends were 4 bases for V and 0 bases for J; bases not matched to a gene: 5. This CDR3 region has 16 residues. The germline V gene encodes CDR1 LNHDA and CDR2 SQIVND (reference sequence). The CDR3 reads CASSNRGGDSTDTQYF. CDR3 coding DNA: TGTGCCAGTAGTAACCGCGGGGGGGACAGCACAGATACGCAGTATTTT.

CDR3 nucleotides: TGTGCCACCAGTGGAGGAACAGGGGTTGTCTATGGCTACACCTTC. This codes for CATSGGTGVVYGYTF. The chain carries TRBV24-1 and TRBJ1-2, with 7 bases matching TRBD1. CDR1 and CDR2 from the germline V gene are KGHDR and SFDVKD. This CDR3 contains 15 residues. The V segment lost 5 bases and the J segment 4 bases; nucleotides outside the gene matches: 9.

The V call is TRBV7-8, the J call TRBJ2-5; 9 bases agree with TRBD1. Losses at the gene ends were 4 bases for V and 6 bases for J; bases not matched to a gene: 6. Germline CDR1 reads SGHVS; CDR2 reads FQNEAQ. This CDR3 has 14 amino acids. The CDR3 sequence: CASSYTGGAKTQYF. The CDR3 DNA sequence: TGTGCCAGCAGCTACACAGGGGGCGCGAAGACCCAGTACTTC.

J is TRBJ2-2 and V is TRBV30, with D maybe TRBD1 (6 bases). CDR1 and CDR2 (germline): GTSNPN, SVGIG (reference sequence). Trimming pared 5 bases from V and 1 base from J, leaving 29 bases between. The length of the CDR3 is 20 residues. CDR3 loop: CAWEISDSREPLLNTGELFF. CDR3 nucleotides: TGTGCCTGGGAAATCTCGGACAGCAGAGAACCACTCCTGAACACCGGGGAGCTGTTTTTT. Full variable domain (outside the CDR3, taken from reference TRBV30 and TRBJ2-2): SQTIHQWPATLVQPVGSPLSLECTVEGTSNPNLYWYRQAAGRGLQLLFYSVGIGQISSEVPQNLSASRPQDRQFILSSKKLLLSDSGFYLCAWEISDSREPLLNTGELFFGEGSRLTVL.

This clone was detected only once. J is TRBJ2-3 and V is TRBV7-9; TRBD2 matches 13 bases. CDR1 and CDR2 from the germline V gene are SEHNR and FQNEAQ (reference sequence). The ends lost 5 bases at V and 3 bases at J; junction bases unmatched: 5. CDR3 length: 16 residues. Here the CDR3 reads CASSTGTSGVTDTQYF. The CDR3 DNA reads TGTGCCAGCAGCACCGGGACTAGCGGGGTAACAGATACGCAGTATTTT. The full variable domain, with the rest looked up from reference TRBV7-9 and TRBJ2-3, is DTGVSQNPRHKITKRGQNVTFRCDPISEHNRLYWYRQTLGQGPEFLTYFQNEAQLEKSRLLSDRFSAERPKGSFSTLEIQRTEQGDSAMYLCASSTGTSGVTDTQYFGPGTRLTVL.

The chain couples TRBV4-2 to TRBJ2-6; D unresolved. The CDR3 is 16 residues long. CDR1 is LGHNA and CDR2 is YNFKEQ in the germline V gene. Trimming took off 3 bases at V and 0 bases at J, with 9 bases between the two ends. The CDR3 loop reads CASSHDEASGANVLTF. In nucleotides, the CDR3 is TGTGCCAGCAGCCATGATGAGGCCTCTGGGGCCAACGTCCTGACTTTC.

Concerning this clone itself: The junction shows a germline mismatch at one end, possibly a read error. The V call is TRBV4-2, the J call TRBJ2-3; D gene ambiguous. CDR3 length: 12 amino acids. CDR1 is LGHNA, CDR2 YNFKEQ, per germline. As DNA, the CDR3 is TGTGCCAGCAGCGATAGCAGAGATACGCAGTATTTT. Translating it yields CASSDSRDTQYF.

In DNA, the CDR3 is TGTGCCAGCAGCTTGCCTGGGGGAGGTAAAAACATTCAGTACTTC. It encodes CASSLPGGGKNIQYF. V and J are TRBV7-2 and TRBJ2-4; tentatively, D is TRBD2 (6 bases). The CDR3 runs to 15 residues. The germline V gene encodes CDR1 SGHTA and CDR2 FQGNSA. Trimming stripped 3 bases from V and 4 bases from J, with 13 bases between.

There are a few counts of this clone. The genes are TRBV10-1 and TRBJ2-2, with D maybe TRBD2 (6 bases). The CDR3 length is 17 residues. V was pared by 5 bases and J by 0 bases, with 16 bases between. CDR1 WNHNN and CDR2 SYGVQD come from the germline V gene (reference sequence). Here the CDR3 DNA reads TGCGCCAGCAGTAGTAACGGGAGAGGGCCGAACACCGGGGAGCTGTTTTTT. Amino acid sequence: CASSSNGRGPNTGELFF.

The CDR3 region is CASSQDRSTSGQETQYF. CDR3 nucleotides: TGCGCCAGCAGCCAAGATCGGTCGACTAGCGGCCAAGAGACCCAGTACTTC. The chain uses TRBV4-3 and TRBJ2-5, with TRBD2 identical over 9 bases. Germline loops: CDR1 LGHNA, CDR2 YSLEER. V shed 0 bases, J shed 1 base, and the junction held 6 bases outside the gene matches. The CDR3 is made up of 17 amino acids.